This T cell receptor beta chain was observed in a study of blood T cell repertoires in COVID-19. This clone was seen repeatedly, ten times or more. Data came from immunoSEQ multiplex PCR; TCRdb stores just in-frame clones and leaves some out. Of 46,000 or so clones listed, 75% to 90% were seen once; the top ten hold 25% to 40%. CDR3 length: 12 residues. V lost 2 bases and J 7 bases, leaving 9 bases between the germline ends. Looked up from germline, CDR1 is SGHRS and CDR2 is YFSETQ. Sequences were obtained from peripheral blood. The chain couples TRBV5-1 to TRBJ2-5, with D possibly matching TRBD1 (6 bases). The TCR originated in a woman of 80 years or more with COVID-19, enrolled during active disease. The CDR3 is CASSFKQGTQYF. CDR3 coding DNA: TGCGCCAGCAGCTTCAAACAGGGGACCCAGTACTTC.